This is a list of T cell receptor beta chains from one sample in a study of blood T cells in healthy people across ages. TCRdb processed the 5' RACE reads anew with MiXCR; each CDR3 protein has one entry. The sample has around 1,700,000 distinct CDR3 sequences; roughly 30% are singletons. The sequencing sample was made of blood. These receptors all come from a woman aged 30 to 39 in good health. Both conserved end residues are part of each CDR3. A D gene is named only where the DNA matches it firmly. Expanded clones are given a class, and other clones once, few, many or no size at all.

clone_size	j_call	v_call	d_call	cdr3_aa	cdr3_nt
.	TRBJ1-3	TRBV6-5	.	CASSRTNRGGGNTIYF	TGTGCCAGCAGTCGCACTAATCGAGGAGGGGGAAACACCATATATTTT
.	TRBJ1-4	TRBV5-1	.	CASTLGGSLNEKLFF	TGCGCCAGCACCCTCGGAGGCAGCCTTAATGAAAAACTGTTTTTT
many	TRBJ2-5	TRBV20-1	.	CSARDVVGGGETQYF	TGCAGTGCTAGAGATGTGGTGGGCGGAGGGGAGACCCAGTACTTC
few	TRBJ1-6	TRBV4-1	TRBD1	CASSQFGQAVNSPLHF	TGCGCCAGCAGCCAATTCGGACAGGCGGTTAATTCACCCCTCCACTTT
.	TRBJ2-1	TRBV4-3	.	CASSQEIGVYEQFF	TGCGCCAGCAGCCAAGAAATAGGGGTCTATGAGCAGTTCTTC
.	TRBJ2-3	TRBV20-1	.	CSVYSSATPFTDTQYF	TGCAGTGTATATAGCAGCGCAACCCCTTTCACAGATACGCAGTATTTT
.	TRBJ2-1	TRBV7-9	TRBD2	CASSWRGGQNEQFF	TGTGCCAGCAGCTGGCGGGGGGGCCAAAATGAGCAGTTCTTC
few	TRBJ1-1	TRBV5-1	.	CASSPNPQGEAFF	TGCGCCAGCAGCCCTAATCCCCAGGGTGAAGCTTTCTTT
.	TRBJ2-1	TRBV20-1	.	CSARDGGTDNNEQFF	TGCAGTGCTAGAGATGGGGGGACGGATAACAATGAGCAGTTCTTC
.	TRBJ2-7	TRBV3-1	.	CASSSTPGSPYEQYF	TGTGCCAGCAGCTCGACCCCCGGGAGTCCCTACGAGCAGTACTTC
many	TRBJ2-7	TRBV5-1	.	CASILGQSYEQYF	TGCGCCAGCATCCTCGGACAGTCCTACGAGCAGTACTTC
.	TRBJ2-1	TRBV7-8	TRBD1	CASSFGQGWDEQFF	TGTGCCAGCAGCTTCGGACAGGGGTGGGATGAGCAGTTCTTC
many	TRBJ2-7	TRBV7-6	TRBD1	CASSLDRGVLYEQYF	TGTGCCAGCAGCCTCGACAGGGGGGTTCTCTACGAGCAGTACTTC
many	TRBJ2-7	TRBV7-6	TRBD1	CASSHTGGYYEQYF	TGTGCCAGCAGCCACACAGGGGGCTACTACGAGCAGTACTTC
.	TRBJ2-1	TRBV27	TRBD2	CASSLSGRAENEQFF	TGTGCCAGCAGTCTTAGCGGGAGGGCCGAGAATGAGCAGTTCTTC
.	TRBJ1-3	TRBV12-3/TRBV12-4	.	CASSLRQVGAGNTIYF	TGTGCCAGCAGTTTGCGACAGGTTGGAGCTGGAAACACCATATATTTT
few	TRBJ2-2	TRBV28	.	CASSTGAGELFF	TGTGCCAGCAGTACAGGCGCCGGGGAGCTGTTTTTT
few	TRBJ1-5	TRBV12-3/TRBV12-4	.	CASSSTDKDNQPQHF	TGTGCCAGCAGTTCTACGGACAAAGACAATCAGCCCCAGCATTTT
.	TRBJ2-1	TRBV28	.	CASKGYEQFF	TGTGCCAGCAAGGGTTATGAGCAGTTCTTC
.	TRBJ1-5	TRBV12-3/TRBV12-4	.	CASRTGSDQPQHF	TGTGCCAGCAGAACAGGGAGCGATCAGCCCCAGCATTTT
few	TRBJ2-5	TRBV9	.	CASSRRGAGGQETQYF	TGTGCCAGCAGCCGCCGCGGGGCCGGGGGCCAAGAGACCCAGTACTTC
few	TRBJ1-2	TRBV20-1	TRBD1	CSASLGQGPNGYTF	TGCAGTGCTAGTTTGGGACAGGGGCCCAATGGCTACACCTTC
.	TRBJ2-7	TRBV20-1	TRBD2	CSAPSSSGTIPYEQYF	TGCAGTGCTCCTTCCTCCTCCGGGACTATCCCCTACGAGCAGTACTTC